This passage covers 16 T cell receptor beta chains from one sample sequenced in a study of glioma-infiltrating T cells after dendritic cell vaccination. Here immunoSEQ multiplex PCR was the method, and the copy in TCRdb shows in-frame clones only, minus some. The repertoire holds 90,000 to 110,000 clones, with almost 90% as singletons. Documented time point: after dendritic cell vaccination, including at tumor progression/relapse. The source was blood, collected after dendritic cell vaccination. Receptors were obtained from a human donor with glioblastoma.

J is TRBJ2-5 and V is TRBV5-1; D possibly corresponds to TRBD1 (7 bases). CDR3 length: 14 residues. Trimming shortened V by 3 bases and J by 5 bases, and 14 bases separated the two germline ends. Germline loops: CDR1 SGHRS, CDR2 YFSETQ. CDR3 region: CASSSDRAGETQYF. The DNA for the CDR3 is TGCGCCAGCAGCTCCGACAGGGCGGGGGAGACCCAGTACTTC. The full variable domain, rest sourced from reference TRBV5-1 and TRBJ2-5, is KAGVTQTPRYLIKTRGQQVTLSCSPISGHRSVSWYQQTPGQGLQFLFEYFSETQRNKGNFPGRFSGRQFSNSRSEMNVSTLELGDSALYLCASSSDRAGETQYFGPGTRLLVL.

This clone was observed a single time. The V gene is TRBV11-2, the J gene TRBJ2-7, with D maybe TRBD2 (6 bases). Looked up from germline, CDR1 is SGHAT and CDR2 is FQNNGV. V lost 4 bases and J lost 0, with 10 bases in between. This CDR3 has 14 residues. This CDR3 reads CASSSGGNSYEQYF. DNA for the CDR3: TGTGCCAGCAGCTCTGGGGGGAACTCCTACGAGCAGTACTTC. The full variable domain, completed using reference TRBV11-2 and TRBJ2-7, is EAGVAQSPRYKIIEKRQSVAFWCNPISGHATLYWYQQILGQGPKLLIQFQNNGVVDDSQLPKDRFSAERLKGVDSTLKIQPAKLEDSAVYLCASSSGGNSYEQYFGPGTRLTVT.

This chain uses TRBV30 with TRBJ1-2; 9 bases are a match to TRBD1. Trimming at V came to 4 bases and at J to 4 bases, leaving 4 bases not matched to a gene. This CDR3 has 13 residues. CDR1 and CDR2 (germline): GTSNPN, SVGIG (reference sequence). DNA for the CDR3: TGTGCCTGGAACCCGGGACAGGGCTATGGCTACACCTTC. Translating it yields CAWNPGQGYGYTF.

The chain couples TRBV7-3 to TRBJ2-2; no reliable D call. The CDR3 sequence is 13 residues long. V was clipped by 4 bases and J by 6 bases, with 9 bases between them. Germline lookup yields CDR1 SGHTA and CDR2 FQGTGA. The CDR3 reads CASSSTGPGELFF. CDR3 nucleotides: TGTGCCAGCAGCTCTACCGGTCCCGGGGAGCTGTTTTTT.

For the CDR3, the DNA is TGTGCCAGCAGTTCAGACACAGATACGCAGTATTTT. It yields the protein CASSSDTDTQYF. The chain is built from TRBV27 and TRBJ2-3; D not resolved. The CDR3 is 12 amino acids. Trimming took 4 bases from V and 2 from J, leaving 4 bases between them. Germline-derived CDR1 and CDR2 are MNHEY and SMNVEV (reference sequence).

This clone was observed a handful of times. The CDR3 region is CASSYSGTGGYGYTF. The CDR3 DNA sequence: TGTGCCAGCAGTTACTCCGGGACAGGGGGCTATGGCTACACCTTC. This sequence joins TRBV6-5 and TRBJ1-2, with 11 positions matching TRBD1. Trimming cost V 0 bases and J 4 bases; bases outside gene matches: 1. This CDR3 has 15 amino acids. Per the germline V gene, CDR1 is MNHEY and CDR2 is SVGAGI.

The rearrangement links TRBV19 to TRBJ1-5; D remains ambiguous. CDR1 and CDR2 (germline): LNHDA, SQIVND (reference sequence). There are 15 residues in the CDR3. V lost 5 bases and J 2 bases, leaving 13 bases between the germline ends. The CDR3 nucleotides read TGTGCCAGTAGTCCCTCGAGGGTTGGCAATCAGCCCCAGCATTTT. Residues: CASSPSRVGNQPQHF.

The chain links TRBV9 to TRBJ1-6, with 9 bases aligning to TRBD1. The CDR3 spans 16 residues. Trimming at V came to 4 bases and at J to 10 bases, leaving 12 bases not matched to a gene. Germline CDR1 is SGDLS and CDR2 is YYNGEE. DNA for the CDR3: TGTGCCAGCAGCACCACCCCCGGGACAGGGCAATCACCCCTCCACTTT. It specifies CASSTTPGTGQSPLHF.

This rearrangement joins TRBV28 to TRBJ2-7; TRBD1 matches at 9 bases. Per germline, CDR1 MDHEN and CDR2 SYDVKM. V was clipped by 7 bases and J by 2 bases; unmatched bases: 6. The length of the CDR3 is 14 residues. CDR3 in DNA: TGTGCCAGCACCCCGGGGGACAGGGCCTACGAGCAGTACTTC. Translated, it gives CASTPGDRAYEQYF.

This clone was recorded only once. This chain uses TRBV5-1 with TRBJ2-1; maybe TRBD1 (5 bases). Germline V gives CDR1 SGHRS, CDR2 YFSETQ. Trimming removed 7 bases at V and 3 bases at J, with 14 bases between. The CDR3 loop spans 14 amino acids. The CDR3 reads CASHRGDNYNEQFF. CDR3 DNA sequence: TGCGCCAGCCATAGGGGTGACAACTACAATGAGCAGTTCTTC.

J is TRBJ2-7 and V is TRBV6-6, with a possible D match to TRBD1 (6 bases). The V gene lost 2 bases and the J gene lost 2 bases, with 13 bases spanning the gap. Germline assignment: CDR1 MNHNY and CDR2 SVGAGI (reference sequence). The CDR3 is made up of 15 amino acids. This CDR3 reads CASSYPQRTAYEQYF. Here the CDR3 DNA reads TGTGCCAGCAGTTACCCGCAAAGGACAGCCTACGAGCAGTACTTC.

This clone was recorded once. V usage is TRBV5-4 and J usage is TRBJ2-4; D might be TRBD2 (5 bases). CDR3 length: 16 residues. CDR1 is SGHNT and CDR2 is YYREEE in the germline V gene (reference sequence). Trimming removed 3 bases at V and 4 bases at J, with 17 bases between. CDR3 amino acids: CASSSQGSGNKNIQYF. Written as DNA, the CDR3 is TGTGCCAGCAGCTCCCAAGGGTCGGGGAATAAAAACATTCAGTACTTC.

This sequence joins TRBV4-1 and TRBJ2-7; TRBD2 matches at 7 bases. The germline CDR1 and CDR2 sequences are MGHRA and YSYEKL. V dropped 4 bases and J dropped 1; count of bases not matched to a gene: 7. The CDR3 is made up of 15 amino acids. CDR3 region: CASSPTSADSYEQYF. The CDR3 coding sequence is TGCGCCAGCAGCCCAACTAGCGCGGATTCCTACGAGCAGTACTTC.

The genes are TRBV30 and TRBJ1-3; maybe TRBD1 (6 bases). V lost 0 bases, J lost 5 bases, and 14 bases lay in between. Germline CDR1 and CDR2: GTSNPN and SVGIG (reference sequence). The CDR3 extends over 15 amino acids. The CDR3, as DNA: TGTGCCTGGAGTGTACGGGGGGCCGGCAGAAACACCATATATTTT. This codes for CAWSVRGAGRNTIYF.

The chain uses TRBV7-3 and TRBJ2-3, with 7 bases lining up with TRBD1. CDR1 and CDR2 from the germline V gene are SGHTA and FQGTGA. This CDR3 contains 15 residues. J gave up 1 base and V 1 base, and 2 bases lay outside the gene matches. The CDR3 here is CASSLRGQRTDTQYF. The CDR3 nucleotides read TGTGCCAGCAGCTTAAGGGGACAGCGCACAGATACGCAGTATTTT. The variable domain in full, with the rest retrieved from reference TRBV7-3 and TRBJ2-3, is GAGVSQTPSNKVTEKGKYVELRCDPISGHTALYWYRQSLGQGPEFLIYFQGTGAADDSGLPNDRFFAVRPEGSVSTLKIQRTERGDSAVYLCASSLRGQRTDTQYFGPGTRLTVL.

The V call is TRBV7-2, the J call TRBJ1-4; D is perhaps TRBD1 (5 bases). Per germline, CDR1 SGHTA and CDR2 FQGNSA. Trimming took 5 bases from V and 8 from J, leaving 15 bases between them. This CDR3 is built from 14 residues. CDR3 nucleotide sequence: TGTGCCAGCAGCCCAAAGGCAGGGAGGGAAAAACTGTTTTTT. It yields the protein CASSPKAGREKLFF.